These 17 T cell receptor beta chains originate from one sample sequenced in a study of neurological immune-mediated disorders. TCRdb ran MiXCR on the 5' RACE reads and lists one entry per CDR3 protein. The table has under 90,000 distinct CDR3 sequences, about 9.4% seen once. Sequencing was carried out using PBMCs. The receptor set was obtained from a man in his forties in good health.

There are many counts of this clonotype. The genes are TRBV12-3 or TRBV12-4 and TRBJ2-2; D unclear. V dropped 1 base and J dropped 9 bases, with 6 bases sitting between them. The CDR3 contains 12 residues. The CDR3 here is CASSLGRWELFF. DNA for the CDR3: TGTGCCAGCAGTTTAGGGCGCTGGGAGCTGTTTTTT.

The table lists this clonotype with many counts. The chain uses TRBV9 and TRBJ1-3, with a weak D call TRBD1 (5 bases). Trimming pared 0 bases from V and 0 bases from J, leaving 16 bases between. The CDR3 covers 18 residues. Per germline, CDR1 SGDLS and CDR2 YYNGEE. The CDR3 sequence: CASSVGHQGRSSGNTIYF. As DNA, the CDR3 is TGTGCCAGCAGCGTAGGACACCAGGGACGGAGCTCTGGAAACACCATATATTTT.

Many counts were recorded for this clonotype. The rearrangement uses TRBV20-1 and TRBJ2-2; D might be TRBD1 or TRBD2, each matching 7 bases. The CDR3 has 14 residues. Trimming shortened V by 4 bases and J by 2 bases, and 11 bases separated the two germline ends. Per germline, CDR1 DFQATT and CDR2 SNEGSKA (reference sequence). The CDR3 protein is CSAIRGGNTGELFF. The CDR3 DNA is TGCAGTGCTATCAGGGGGGGTAACACCGGGGAGCTGTTTTTT.

This clonotype came up many times. The genes are TRBV6-5 and TRBJ2-7, with 10 bases lining up with TRBD2. V gave up 0 bases and J gave up 0 bases; unmatched junction bases: 2. The CDR3 has 16 amino acids. Germline CDR1 MNHEY, CDR2 SVGAGI. The CDR3 DNA reads as TGTGCCAGCAGTTACTCGGCTAGCGGGAGCTCCTACGAGCAGTACTTC. This translates into CASSYSASGSSYEQYF.

This clonotype was picked up many times. The chain recombines TRBV5-5 with TRBJ2-3; 11 positions agree with TRBD2. This CDR3 is built from 15 residues. CDR1 and CDR2 (germline): SGHKS, YYEKEE (reference sequence). With 4 bases clipped from V and 1 base from J, the junction kept 2 bases outside the gene matches. Written as DNA, the CDR3 is TGTGCCAGCAGCCAGGGACTAGCGGGCACAGATACGCAGTATTTT. This sequence encodes CASSQGLAGTDTQYF. Full variable domain (rest looked up from reference TRBV5-5 and TRBJ2-3): DAGVTQSPTHLIKTRGQQVTLRCSPISGHKSVSWYQQVLGQGPQFIFQYYEKEERGRGNFPDRFSARQFPNYSSELNVNALLLGDSALYLCASSQGLAGTDTQYFGPGTRLTVL.

This clonotype was seen many times. This chain uses TRBV5-1 with TRBJ2-5; no clear D gene. The V gene's germline CDR1 is SGHRS and CDR2 YFSETQ. Trimming took 4 bases from V and 2 from J, leaving 12 bases between them. The CDR3 sequence is 14 residues long. The CDR3 region is CASSPTVRQETQYF. The CDR3 DNA is TGCGCCAGCAGCCCGACGGTGAGGCAAGAGACCCAGTACTTC.

A few counts support this clonotype. The chain uses TRBV6-1 and TRBJ1-3, with 7 bases lining up with TRBD1. Germline V gives CDR1 MNHNS, CDR2 SASEGT. There are 13 residues in the CDR3. J was trimmed by 6 bases and V by 8 bases; bases with no gene match: 7. CDR3 sequence: CASRETGQNTIYF. The CDR3 DNA is TGTGCCAGCCGGGAGACAGGGCAAAACACCATATATTTT.

The chain links TRBV29-1 to TRBJ2-7; 10 nucleotides align to TRBD2. This CDR3 has 12 residues. V was pared by 6 bases and J by 4 bases, with 3 bases of the junction left unmatched. CDR1 SQVTM and CDR2 ANQGSEA come from the germline V gene. CDR3 sequence: CSVLTSGYEQYF. Here the CDR3 DNA reads TGCAGCGTCCTGACTAGCGGGTACGAGCAGTACTTC.

The sample holds a few counts of this clonotype. The chain has TRBV20-1 and TRBJ2-1, with D tentatively TRBD2 (6 bases). Germline CDR1 is DFQATT and CDR2 is SNEGSKA (reference sequence). The CDR3 spans 21 residues. The germline V and J ends were trimmed by 5 bases and 0 bases, with 32 bases remaining between them. CDR3 amino acids: CSADSLVFGAGDFSSYNEQFF. CDR3 nucleotides: TGCAGTGCTGACTCACTAGTTTTTGGAGCGGGCGACTTTAGCTCCTACAATGAGCAGTTCTTC.

The CDR3 nucleotides read TGTGCCAGCAGCTTGGGCAGGGGCCGGGTTGAAGCTTTCTTT. Translated: CASSLGRGRVEAFF. V is TRBV5-6 and J is TRBJ1-1; weak D call: TRBD1 (6 bases). CDR1 is SGHDT and CDR2 is YYEEEE in the germline V gene. With 0 bases removed from V and 7 bases from J, the gap between germline ends came to 13 bases. This CDR3 contains 14 residues.

This clonotype showed up many times. The V and J genes are TRBV20-1 and TRBJ2-5; 13 nucleotides align to TRBD2. The CDR3 runs 15 residues. The trim removed 4 bases at V and 1 base at J, leaving 3 bases unmatched. Germline CDR1 is DFQATT and CDR2 is SNEGSKA (reference sequence). Here the CDR3 DNA reads TGCAGTGCTATCGGGACTAGCGGGGCCCAAGAGACCCAGTACTTC. The encoded protein is CSAIGTSGAQETQYF.

This clonotype was counted many times. The V and J genes are TRBV9 and TRBJ2-7, with D possibly matching TRBD2 (6 bases). The germline V gene encodes CDR1 SGDLS and CDR2 YYNGEE. Trimming shortened V by 3 bases and J by 8 bases, and 15 bases separated the two germline ends. The CDR3 sequence is 13 residues long. The CDR3 sequence is CASSAGSREKQYF. Written as DNA, the CDR3 is TGTGCCAGCAGCGCAGGCTCTCGGGAGAAGCAGTACTTC.

In this sample, this clonotype turned up many times. V gene TRBV12-3 or TRBV12-4 combines with J gene TRBJ2-5; TRBD1 matches 8 bases. The CDR3 extends over 14 amino acids. V lost 6 bases, J lost 4 bases, and 7 bases stayed unmatched. The CDR3: CASRTGGSVETQYF. The DNA for the CDR3 is TGTGCCAGCAGAACAGGGGGATCCGTAGAGACCCAGTACTTC.

In its sample, this clonotype was seen many times. The chain combines TRBV7-7 with TRBJ2-1; 8 bases agree with TRBD1. Looked up from germline, CDR1 is SSHAT and CDR2 is FNYEAQ (reference sequence). CDR3 size: 16 residues. J gave up 1 base and V 5 bases, and 7 bases lay outside the gene matches. The CDR3 DNA reads as TGTGCCAGCAGCCCAGGGGGCAAAAAGTCCTACAATGAGCAGTTCTTC. Translating it yields CASSPGGKKSYNEQFF.

V and J are TRBV18 and TRBJ1-6; 9 positions match TRBD1. CDR3 size: 15 residues. Germline V gene data show CDR1 as KGHSH and CDR2 as LQKENI. V dropped 6 bases and J dropped 7; count of bases not matched to a gene: 7. The CDR3 protein is CASSQRQGDNSPLHF. DNA of the CDR3: TGTGCCAGCTCCCAACGACAGGGGGACAATTCACCCCTCCACTTT.

This clonotype was recorded at least ten times. This sequence joins TRBV7-2 and TRBJ2-4, with D possibly being TRBD1 (5 bases). V lost 6 bases, J lost 4 bases, and 16 bases lay in between. The germline V gene encodes CDR1 SGHTA and CDR2 FQGNSA. The CDR3 runs 15 residues. The CDR3 is CASRFIRGVKNIQYF. The DNA for the CDR3 is TGTGCCAGCAGGTTTATTAGGGGCGTTAAAAACATTCAGTACTTC.

This clonotype appeared a few times. One base away lies a much larger clone, so this may be a sequencing read error. V usage is TRBV3-1 and J usage is TRBJ2-2; no clear D. This CDR3 spans 15 amino acids. Germline-derived CDR1 and CDR2 are LGHDT and YNNKEL (reference sequence). DNA for the CDR3: TGTGCCAACAGCCAACCAGGCCGTCACACCGGGGAGCTGTTTTTT. It specifies CANSQPGRHTGELFF.